These T cell receptor beta chains were read from a single sample in a study of OX40 agonist ivuxolimab in advanced cancers. Measured with immunoSEQ multiplex PCR; TCRdb has only the in-frame clones, and not every one. The sample gives tens of thousands of clones, approximately 90% of which show up once; approximately 2.6% is in the top ten. Sequencing was performed on CD4+ or CD8+ T cells sorted from blood, taken in a trial of the OX40 agonist ivuxolimab. The receptors were sampled from an adult with an advanced solid tumor such as melanoma, head and neck, liver or kidney cancer. The CDR3 runs from the conserved cysteine through the conserved F or W. The D gene is left open where the match is weak. Clone size is stated in some rows and not others, as once, few, many or a class when expanded.

len,abundance,j_gene,d_gene,v_gene,CDR3nt,CDR3aa
13,once,TRBJ1-6,-,TRBV6-6,TGTGCCAGCAATGAGGGTAGGGATTCACCCCTCCACTTT,CASNEGRDSPLHF
16,-,TRBJ2-7,TRBD1,TRBV9,TGTGCCAGCAGCGTAGCCCCGGGACAGGGGGCCGGCGAGCAGTACTTC,CASSVAPGQGAGEQYF
15,-,TRBJ2-7,TRBD2,TRBV6-1,TGTGCCAGCAGGGAACCGGGACTAACCAACTACGAGCAGTACTTC,CASREPGLTNYEQYF
15,once,TRBJ2-1,-,TRBV5-1,TGCGCCAGCAGGGAGAGGGGGGAGCCGTACAATGAGCAGTTCTTC,CASRERGEPYNEQFF
16,once,TRBJ2-1,TRBD1,TRBV7-9,TGTGCCAGCAGCCTACTGGACAGGGCTACCTACAATGAGCAGTTCTTC,CASSLLDRATYNEQFF
15,few,TRBJ1-6,TRBD1,TRBV5-4,TGTGCCAGCAGCACTAACAGGGGATTAGGATCACCCCTCCACTTT,CASSTNRGLGSPLHF
15,few,TRBJ2-7,TRBD1,TRBV7-8,TGTGCCAGCAGCCCCAGACAGGGCCCAAGCAACGAGCAGTACTTC,CASSPRQGPSNEQYF
16,-,TRBJ2-1,TRBD2,TRBV18,TGTGCCAGCTCACCACCGGGACTAGCGGGAGTCCATGAGCAGTTCTTC,CASSPPGLAGVHEQFF
15,-,TRBJ2-3,TRBD2,TRBV5-1,TGCGCCAGCAGCTTTGCACTAGCGGCCACAGATACGCAGTATTTT,CASSFALAATDTQYF
15,-,TRBJ2-7,TRBD1,TRBV6-1,TGTGCCAGCAGCTTTGAGGGACAGGGGGTTGGGGAGCAGTACTTC,CASSFEGQGVGEQYF
15,-,TRBJ2-5,-,TRBV5-1,TGCGCCAGCAACCCGCAGGGGTCGGCATGGGAGACCCAGTACTTC,CASNPQGSAWETQYF
15,-,TRBJ2-2,TRBD1,TRBV30,TGTGCCTGGAGTGGACTGGGACAGGGGATCGGGGAGCTGTTTTTT,CAWSGLGQGIGELFF
17,once,TRBJ2-2,TRBD1,TRBV14,TGTGCCAGCAGCCAAGATTTCGGGACAGGGATCGCCGGGGAGCTGTTTTTT,CASSQDFGTGIAGELFF
15,-,TRBJ2-5,TRBD2,TRBV5-1,TGCGCCAGCAGCTTCCAGCGGGGGGGCCAAGAGACCCAGTACTTC,CASSFQRGGQETQYF
15,-,TRBJ2-3,TRBD2,TRBV6-6,TGTGCCAGCAGTCCACCGGGACTAGCCACAGATACGCAGTATTTT,CASSPPGLATDTQYF
15,-,TRBJ1-1,-,TRBV15,TGTGCCACCAGCAGAGATGACAGTCTTGTCGCTGAAGCTTTCTTT,CATSRDDSLVAEAFF
15,-,TRBJ2-5,TRBD1,TRBV6-1,TGTGCCAGCAGGCCGGGGACAGGAGGTGAAGAGACCCAGTACTTC,CASRPGTGGEETQYF
15,-,TRBJ1-6,-,TRBV4-1,TGCGCCAGCAGCCAAGAGGTGACAGCCAATTCACCCCTCCACTTT,CASSQEVTANSPLHF
14,-,TRBJ2-7,TRBD2,TRBV30,TGTGCCTGGAGTGTGCCGGGAGGGTCCTACGAGCAGTACTTC,CAWSVPGGSYEQYF
12,once,TRBJ2-1,-,TRBV6-1,TGTGCCAGCAGTGAAGGGAGATATGAGCAGTTCTTC,CASSEGRYEQFF
14,-,TRBJ2-5,TRBD1,TRBV7-2,TGTGCCAGCAGCACCAACAGGGGGCCGGAGACCCAGTACTTC,CASSTNRGPETQYF
12,-,TRBJ1-1,-,TRBV7-3,TGTGCCAGCAGTAGACTGAACACTGAAGCTTTCTTT,CASSRLNTEAFF
16,few,TRBJ2-3,TRBD2,TRBV28,TGTGCCAGCGGGTCTCTAGCGGGGCAAGGCACAGATACGCAGTATTTT,CASGSLAGQGTDTQYF
14,-,TRBJ2-5,TRBD1,TRBV5-4,TGTGCCAGCAGCTCTTGGACAGGAAAAGAGACCCAGTACTTC,CASSSWTGKETQYF
16,-,TRBJ1-4,TRBD1,TRBV11-1,TGTGCCAGCAGCCCGGGGACAGTCGCTACTAATGAAAAACTGTTTTTT,CASSPGTVATNEKLFF
15,-,TRBJ1-4,-,TRBV4-3,TGCGCCAGCAGCCAAGACGGCCAGGGAAAAGAAAAACTGTTTTTT,CASSQDGQGKEKLFF
17,-,TRBJ2-2,-,TRBV5-1,TGCGCCAGCAGCGGCGGACTTAGGACTTTTAACACCGGGGAGCTGTTTTTT,CASSGGLRTFNTGELFF
12,-,TRBJ2-5,-,TRBV28,TGTGCCAGCAGTTTAAGGGGGGAGGGGGCTGACTTC,CASSLRGEGADF
15,-,TRBJ2-1,TRBD2,TRBV7-2,TGTGCCAGCAGCCGCGGGGGGACCGGCTACAATGAGCAGTTCTTC,CASSRGGTGYNEQFF
15,-,TRBJ1-2,-,TRBV27,TGTGCCAGCACCCAAGGGGGAGGAGGACGGTATGGCTACACCTTC,CASTQGGGGRYGYTF
16,-,TRBJ2-3,TRBD2,TRBV9,TGTGCCAGCAGCCCCCGCTGGACTAGCGGCACAGATACGCAGTATTTT,CASSPRWTSGTDTQYF
14,-,TRBJ1-2,-,TRBV6-5,TGTGCCAGCAGTTACTCGGGCACCAGGGATGGCTACACCTTC,CASSYSGTRDGYTF
15,-,TRBJ2-3,-,TRBV7-6,TGTGCCAGCAGCGACTCAACTCCACTGTCAGATACGCAGTATTTT,CASSDSTPLSDTQYF
15,-,TRBJ2-1,TRBD2,TRBV6-4,TGTGCCAGCAGAAGAGCTAGCGGGGACTACAATGAGCAGTTCTTC,CASRRASGDYNEQFF
15,-,TRBJ2-7,TRBD2,TRBV10-3,TGTGCCATCAGTGAGGGGGCGGGAGGCTCCTACGAGCAGTACTTC,CAISEGAGGSYEQYF
15,-,TRBJ2-1,-,TRBV5-6,TGTGCCAGCAGCCCCCTGGGGAGCTCCTACAATGAGCAGTTCTTC,CASSPLGSSYNEQFF
13,-,TRBJ1-2,TRBD1,TRBV28,TGTGCCAGCAGTCCCGGACAGGGTGACGGCTACACCTTC,CASSPGQGDGYTF
16,-,TRBJ2-2,-,TRBV28,TGTGCCAGCAGTCCCGCCGCGGGGCGGGGAACCGGGGAGCTGTTTTTT,CASSPAAGRGTGELFF
12,-,TRBJ2-7,TRBD2,TRBV15,TGTGCCACCAGCAGCGGGAGGGACGAGCAGTACTTC,CATSSGRDEQYF
14,-,TRBJ1-5,-,TRBV6-1,TGTGCCAGCAGTGAAGGTTTAACCGGTCAGCCCCAGCATTTT,CASSEGLTGQPQHF
15,-,TRBJ2-1,-,TRBV4-1,TGCGCCAGCAGCCAAGCCAGGGTATCCTACAATGAGCAGTTCTTC,CASSQARVSYNEQFF
14,once,TRBJ2-3,-,TRBV9,TGTGCCAGCAGCACCCGAGGGGCGGCCGATACGCAGTATTTT,CASSTRGAADTQYF
16,-,TRBJ2-6,-,TRBV28,TGTGCCAGCAGTTTATACAGGGTCGCTGGGGCCAACGTCCTGACTTTC,CASSLYRVAGANVLTF
12,-,TRBJ1-2,-,TRBV19,TGTGCCAGCGAACAAGCTAACTATGGCTACACCTTC,CASEQANYGYTF
15,-,TRBJ2-3,-,TRBV6-1,TGTGCCAGCAGTGAAGATGGGGCGAGCACAGATACGCAGTATTTT,CASSEDGASTDTQYF
14,-,TRBJ1-2,-,TRBV6-5,TGTGCCAGCAGTCAACACTCCGGGGGGGATGGCTACACCTTC,CASSQHSGGDGYTF
13,-,TRBJ1-1,-,TRBV7-3,TGTGCCAGCAGCTTAACACCAAACACTGAAGCTTTCTTT,CASSLTPNTEAFF
15,-,TRBJ2-7,TRBD1,TRBV5-1,TGCGCCAGCAGCAGTGGGACAGGGGGAGCCTACGAGCAGTACTTC,CASSSGTGGAYEQYF
17,-,TRBJ2-3,TRBD2,TRBV7-2,TGTGCCAGCAGCTATACCGCCGGGACTAGCAATCCAGATACGCAGTATTTT,CASSYTAGTSNPDTQYF